The 14 T cell receptor beta chains below were found in one sample sequenced in a study of T cells after yellow fever vaccination. MiXCR, applied by TCRdb to the 5' RACE reads, yields one record per CDR3 protein. The sample includes some 240,000 distinct CDR3 sequences, 3.2% of them seen just once. The specimen comprised CD4+ T cells sorted from PBMCs, sampled 10 days after the yellow fever booster vaccination. These TCRs come from a man between 18 and 29 years old who received the YFV17D yellow fever vaccine.

This clonotype appeared many times. V gene TRBV7-3 combines with J gene TRBJ1-1; no clear D gene. Trimming took 4 bases from V and 0 from J, leaving 6 bases between them. This CDR3 is 13 amino acids long. The germline V gene encodes CDR1 SGHTA and CDR2 FQGTGA. This CDR3 is CASSSTMNTEAFF. CDR3 nucleotides: TGTGCCAGCAGCTCGACCATGAACACTGAAGCTTTCTTT.

This clonotype was picked up a small number of times. The chain recombines TRBV30 with TRBJ1-2, with D unclear. CDR1 is GTSNPN, CDR2 SVGIG, per germline (reference sequence). Trimming took off 1 base at V and 7 bases at J, with 4 bases between the two ends. The CDR3 runs 10 residues. The CDR3 DNA follows: TGTGCCTGGAGTGACGGTGGCTACACCTTC. Translation: CAWSDGGYTF.

This clonotype was detected ten times or more. The rearrangement links TRBV7-2 to TRBJ2-1; 11 bases agree with TRBD2. Per the germline V gene, CDR1 is SGHTA and CDR2 is FQGNSA. The CDR3 has 14 amino acids. Unmatched junction bases numbered 4, after V lost 8 bases and J lost 4 bases. The CDR3 bases are TGTGCCAGCGTACTAGCGGGGGTTTACAATGAGCAGTTCTTC. Translated, it gives CASVLAGVYNEQFF.

This chain links TRBV4-2 with TRBJ1-2, with a tentative D call TRBD1 (5 bases). This CDR3 comprises 16 residues. V lost 0 bases and J 4 bases, leaving 15 bases between the germline ends. Germline CDR1 is LGHNA and CDR2 is YNFKEQ. The CDR3 protein is CASSQDFRERAYGYTF. The CDR3 coding sequence is TGTGCCAGCAGCCAAGATTTCAGGGAGCGTGCCTATGGCTACACCTTC.

This clonotype was seen many times. The J gene is TRBJ1-1, the V gene TRBV15, with D maybe TRBD1 (5 bases). CDR1 and CDR2 (germline): LNHNV, YYDKDF (reference sequence). Trimming shortened V by 5 bases and J by 4 bases, and 11 bases separated the two germline ends. The CDR3 totals 13 residues. The CDR3 coding sequence is TGTGCCACCAGCGGGGCCGGGGGCACTGAAGCTTTCTTT. This sequence encodes CATSGAGGTEAFF.

This chain joins TRBV28 and TRBJ2-1; TRBD1 matches 7 bases. The CDR3 covers 17 residues. Germline CDR1 reads MDHEN; CDR2 reads SYDVKM. With V trimmed by 5 bases and J by 1 base, 11 bases remained unmatched. The chain's CDR3 is CASSPGQVTSSYNEQFF. The CDR3 nucleotides read TGTGCCAGCAGTCCCGGACAGGTCACGAGTTCCTACAATGAGCAGTTCTTC.

The rearrangement uses TRBV5-1 and TRBJ2-7, with D perhaps matching TRBD1 (6 bases). This CDR3 is built from 15 residues. The V gene lost 0 bases and the J gene lost 0 bases, with 10 bases spanning the gap. Germline CDR1 SGHRS, CDR2 YFSETQ. CDR3 region: CASSLALDSSYEQYF. CDR3 coding DNA: TGCGCCAGCAGCTTGGCCCTGGACAGCTCCTACGAGCAGTACTTC.

In this sample, this clonotype turned up many times. V gene TRBV4-3 combines with J gene TRBJ2-7, with D unclear. The CDR3 loop spans 13 amino acids. The V gene's germline CDR1 is LGHNA and CDR2 YSLEER. V lost 1 base, J lost 3 bases, and 7 bases lay in between. DNA of the CDR3: TGCGCCAGCAGCCAAGCAGTATACTACGAGCAGTACTTC. Encoded protein: CASSQAVYYEQYF.

At least ten counts were recorded for this clonotype. The DNA of the CDR3 is TGTGCCAGCAGGATGACGGTGAACACTGAAGCTTTCTTT. Translating gives CASRMTVNTEAFF. This sequence joins TRBV6-2 or TRBV6-3 and TRBJ1-1; D gene ambiguous. The CDR3 is made up of 13 amino acids. Germline V gives CDR1 MNHEY, CDR2 SVGEGT. V dropped 6 bases and J dropped 0 bases, with 8 bases sitting between them.

The table lists this clonotype with many counts. The rearrangement uses TRBV12-3 or TRBV12-4 and TRBJ2-1, with TRBD2 matching over 8 bases. V shed 6 bases, J shed 2 bases, and the junction held 0 bases outside the gene matches. The CDR3 covers 13 residues. The CDR3 DNA reads as TGTGCCAGCAGCGGGGGGGCCTACAATGAGCAGTTCTTC. As protein: CASSGGAYNEQFF.

This clonotype was observed a few times. The chain employs TRBV5-1 and TRBJ2-5; 8 positions match TRBD2. Germline-derived CDR1 and CDR2 are SGHRS and YFSETQ. Germline trimming cut 0 bases from V and 5 bases from J; bases unmatched to any gene: 9. The CDR3 runs to 16 residues. DNA of the CDR3: TGCGCCAGCAGCTTGGTGGGTAGCGGGGATTGGGAGACCCAGTACTTC. It encodes CASSLVGSGDWETQYF. The complete variable domain, with remaining parts taken from reference TRBV5-1 and TRBJ2-5, reads KAGVTQTPRYLIKTRGQQVTLSCSPISGHRSVSWYQQTPGQGLQFLFEYFSETQRNKGNFPGRFSGRQFSNSRSEMNVSTLELGDSALYLCASSLVGSGDWETQYFGPGTRLLVL.

This clonotype was seen ten or more times. The rearrangement links TRBV4-3 to TRBJ1-1, with D perhaps matching TRBD1 (5 bases). Trimming pared 5 bases from V and 7 bases from J, leaving 14 bases between. The CDR3 has 13 amino acids. Germline values: CDR1 LGHNA, CDR2 YSLEER. The CDR3 coding sequence is TGCGCCAGCAGCGACGGGGCAGGACTTGAAGCTTTCTTT. Residues: CASSDGAGLEAFF.

The V gene is TRBV7-2, the J gene TRBJ1-2; D uncertain. The CDR3 sequence is 14 residues long. Deletions cut 3 bases from V and 4 bases from J, with 12 bases between. Germline V lookup: CDR1 SGHTA, CDR2 FQGNSA. The CDR3 sequence is CASSFGGELYGYTF. The CDR3 DNA follows: TGTGCCAGCAGCTTTGGTGGGGAACTCTATGGCTACACCTTC.

This clonotype has a count of ten or more. The chain carries TRBV7-6 and TRBJ2-7, with TRBD1 as a possible D gene (5 bases). CDR1 and CDR2 from the germline V gene are SGHVS and FNYEAQ. V dropped 0 bases and J dropped 3 bases, with 6 bases sitting between them. The CDR3 sequence is 13 residues long. DNA of the CDR3: TGTGCCAGCAGCTTAGCTCAGGGCTACGAGCAGTACGTC. This translates into CASSLAQGYEQYV.